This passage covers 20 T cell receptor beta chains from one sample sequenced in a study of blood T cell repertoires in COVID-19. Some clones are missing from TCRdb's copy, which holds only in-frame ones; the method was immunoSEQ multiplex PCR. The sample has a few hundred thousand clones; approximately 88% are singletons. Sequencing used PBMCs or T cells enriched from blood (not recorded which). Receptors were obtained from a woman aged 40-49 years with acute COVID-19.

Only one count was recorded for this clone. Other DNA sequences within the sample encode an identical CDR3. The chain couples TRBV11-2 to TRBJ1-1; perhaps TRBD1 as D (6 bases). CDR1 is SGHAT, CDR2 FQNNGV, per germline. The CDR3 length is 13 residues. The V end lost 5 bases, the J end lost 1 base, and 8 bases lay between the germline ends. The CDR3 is CASSLGQNTEAFF. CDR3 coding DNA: TGTGCCAGCAGCCTGGGACAGAACACTGAAGCTTTCTTT.

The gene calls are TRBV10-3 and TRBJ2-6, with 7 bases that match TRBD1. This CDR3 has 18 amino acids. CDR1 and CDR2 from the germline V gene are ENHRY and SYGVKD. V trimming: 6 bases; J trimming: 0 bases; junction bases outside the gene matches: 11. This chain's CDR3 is CAIRNSRGLSSGANVLTF. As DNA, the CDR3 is TGTGCCATCAGAAACTCCAGGGGGTTAAGCTCTGGGGCCAACGTCCTGACTTTC.

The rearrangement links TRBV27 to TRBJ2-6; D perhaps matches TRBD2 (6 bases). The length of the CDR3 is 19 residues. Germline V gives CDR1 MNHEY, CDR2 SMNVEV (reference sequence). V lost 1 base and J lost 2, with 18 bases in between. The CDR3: CASSLLSGAGGTGANVLTF. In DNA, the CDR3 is TGTGCCAGCAGTTTATTGTCGGGTGCCGGGGGAACTGGGGCCAACGTCCTGACTTTC.

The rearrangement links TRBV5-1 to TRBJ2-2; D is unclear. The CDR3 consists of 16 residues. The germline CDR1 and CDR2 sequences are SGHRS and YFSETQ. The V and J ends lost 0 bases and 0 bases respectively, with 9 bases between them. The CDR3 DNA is TGCGCCAGCAGCTTGGGGGTGACAACGAACACCGGGGAGCTGTTTTTT. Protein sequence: CASSLGVTTNTGELFF.

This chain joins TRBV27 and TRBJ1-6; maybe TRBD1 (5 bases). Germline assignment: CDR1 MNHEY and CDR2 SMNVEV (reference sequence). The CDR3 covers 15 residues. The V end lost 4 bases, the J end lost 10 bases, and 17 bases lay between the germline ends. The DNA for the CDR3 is TGTGCCAGCAGTTCCAGGGAAGGACACGGCTCACCCCTCCACTTT. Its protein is CASSSREGHGSPLHF.

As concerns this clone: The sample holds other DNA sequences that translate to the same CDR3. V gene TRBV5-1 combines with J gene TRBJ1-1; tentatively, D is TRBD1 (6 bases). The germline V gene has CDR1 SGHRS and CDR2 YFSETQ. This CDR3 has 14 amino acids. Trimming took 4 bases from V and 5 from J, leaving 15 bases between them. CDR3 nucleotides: TGCGCCAGCAGCCCACAGGGAGGGGGAACTGAAGCTTTCTTT. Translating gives CASSPQGGGTEAFF.

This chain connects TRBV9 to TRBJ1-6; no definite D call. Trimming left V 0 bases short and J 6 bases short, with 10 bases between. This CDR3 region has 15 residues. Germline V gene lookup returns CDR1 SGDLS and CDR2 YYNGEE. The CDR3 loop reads CASSVELSGNSPLHF. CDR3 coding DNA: TGTGCCAGCAGCGTAGAACTCTCGGGTAATTCACCCCTCCACTTT.

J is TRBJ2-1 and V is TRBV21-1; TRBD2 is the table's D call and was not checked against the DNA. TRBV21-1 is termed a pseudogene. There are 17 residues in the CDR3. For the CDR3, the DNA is TGTGCCAGCAGCAAATGGCTCGAGGCGTCCTCCTACAATGAGCAGTTCTTC. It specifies CASSKWLEASSYNEQFF.

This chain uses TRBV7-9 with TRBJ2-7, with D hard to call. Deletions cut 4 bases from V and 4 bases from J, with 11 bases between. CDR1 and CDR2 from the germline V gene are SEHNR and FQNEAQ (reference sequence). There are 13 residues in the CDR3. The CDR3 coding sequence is TGTGCCAGCAGCTCTGGTGCAGTTTACGAGCAGTACGTC. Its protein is CASSSGAVYEQYV.

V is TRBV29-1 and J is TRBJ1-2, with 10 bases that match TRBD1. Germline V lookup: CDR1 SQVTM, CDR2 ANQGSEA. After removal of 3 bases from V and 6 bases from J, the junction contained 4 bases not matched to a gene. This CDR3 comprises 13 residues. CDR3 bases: TGCAGCGTTGACCGGGACAGGGGCAATGGCTACACCTTC. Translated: CSVDRDRGNGYTF.

CDR3 residues: CASSLAGQVAAEAFF. In DNA, the CDR3 is TGTGCCAGCAGCTTAGCGGGACAGGTAGCTGCTGAAGCTTTCTTT. The genes are TRBV7-9 and TRBJ1-1; TRBD1 agrees at 8 bases. Germline V gives CDR1 SEHNR, CDR2 FQNEAQ (reference sequence). This CDR3 is 15 amino acids long. Unmatched junction bases numbered 6, after V lost 0 bases and J lost 6 bases.

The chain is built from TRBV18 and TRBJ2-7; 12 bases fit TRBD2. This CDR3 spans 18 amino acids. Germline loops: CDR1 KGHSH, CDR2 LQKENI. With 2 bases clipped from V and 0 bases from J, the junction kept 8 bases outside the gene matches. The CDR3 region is CASSPTRTSGESSYEQYF. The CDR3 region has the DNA TGTGCCAGCTCACCAACCCGGACTAGCGGGGAGAGCTCCTACGAGCAGTACTTC. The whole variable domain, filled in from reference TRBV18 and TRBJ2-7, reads NAGVMQNPRHLVRRRGQEARLRCSPMKGHSHVYWYRQLPEEGLKFMVYLQKENIIDESGMPKERFSAEFPKEGPSILRIQQVVRGDSAAYFCASSPTRTSGESSYEQYFGPGTRLTVT.

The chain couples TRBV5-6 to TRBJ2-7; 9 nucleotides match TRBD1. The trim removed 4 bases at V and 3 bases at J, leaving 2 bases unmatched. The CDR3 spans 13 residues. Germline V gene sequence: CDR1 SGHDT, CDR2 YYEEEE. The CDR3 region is CASSNRGHYEQYF. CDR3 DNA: TGTGCCAGCAGCAACAGGGGGCACTACGAGCAGTACTTC.

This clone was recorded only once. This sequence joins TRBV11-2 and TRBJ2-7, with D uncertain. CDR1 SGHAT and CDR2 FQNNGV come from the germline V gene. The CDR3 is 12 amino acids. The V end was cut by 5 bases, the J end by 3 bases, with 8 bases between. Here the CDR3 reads CASSPHSYEQYF. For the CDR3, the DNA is TGTGCCAGCAGCCCCCATAGCTACGAGCAGTACTTC. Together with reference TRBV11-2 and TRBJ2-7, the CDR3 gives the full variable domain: EAGVAQSPRYKIIEKRQSVAFWCNPISGHATLYWYQQILGQGPKLLIQFQNNGVVDDSQLPKDRFSAERLKGVDSTLKIQPAKLEDSAVYLCASSPHSYEQYFGPGTRLTVT.

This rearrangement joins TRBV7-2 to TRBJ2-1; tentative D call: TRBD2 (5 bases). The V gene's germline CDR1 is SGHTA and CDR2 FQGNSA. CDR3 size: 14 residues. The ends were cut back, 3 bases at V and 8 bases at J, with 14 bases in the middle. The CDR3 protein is CASSLQTGFHEQFF. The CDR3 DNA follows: TGTGCCAGCAGCTTGCAAACGGGATTCCATGAGCAGTTCTTC.

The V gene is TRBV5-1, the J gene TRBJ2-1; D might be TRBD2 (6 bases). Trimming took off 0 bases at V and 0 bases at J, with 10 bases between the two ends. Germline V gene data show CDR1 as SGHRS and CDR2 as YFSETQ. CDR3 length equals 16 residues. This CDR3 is CASSLASGSSYNEQFF. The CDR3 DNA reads TGCGCCAGCAGCTTGGCGTCCGGGAGCTCCTACAATGAGCAGTTCTTC.

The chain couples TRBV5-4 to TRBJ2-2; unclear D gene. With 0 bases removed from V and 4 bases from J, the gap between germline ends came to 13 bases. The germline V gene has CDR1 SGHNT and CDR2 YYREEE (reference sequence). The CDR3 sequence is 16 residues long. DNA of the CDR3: TGTGCCAGCAGCTTGGCCGCCCGGGTCGGCACCGGGGAGCTGTTTTTT. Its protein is CASSLAARVGTGELFF.

This CDR3 is CAISDTGESGGYTF. CDR3 DNA sequence: TGTGCCATCAGTGATACAGGGGAATCGGGTGGCTACACCTTC. The J gene is TRBJ1-2, the V gene TRBV10-3, with TRBD1 identical over 7 bases. This CDR3 is 14 amino acids long. Germline V CDR1 and CDR2: ENHRY, SYGVKD. The V gene end was trimmed by 3 bases and the J gene end by 7 bases; junction bases not matched to a gene: 8.

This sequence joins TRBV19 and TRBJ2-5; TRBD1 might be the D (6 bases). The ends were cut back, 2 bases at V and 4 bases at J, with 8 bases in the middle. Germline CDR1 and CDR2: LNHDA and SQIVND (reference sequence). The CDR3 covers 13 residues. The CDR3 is CASSITRGETQYF. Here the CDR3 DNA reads TGTGCCAGTAGTATAACCAGGGGAGAGACCCAGTACTTC.

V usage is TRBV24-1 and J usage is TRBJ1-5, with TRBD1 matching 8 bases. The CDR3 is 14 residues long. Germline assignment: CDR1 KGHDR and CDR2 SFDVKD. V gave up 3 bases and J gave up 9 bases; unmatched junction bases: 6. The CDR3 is CATSDPRGPRPQHF. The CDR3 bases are TGTGCCACCAGTGATCCCAGGGGGCCGCGGCCCCAGCATTTT.